This T cell receptor (beta chain) emerged from a study of blood T cell repertoires in COVID-19. Study-level background: The study drew acute and convalescent COVID-19 samples from the United States, Italy and Spain.

Per the original methods: Reference gene primers were amplified, and this amplification served to estimate nucleated cell counts. Only in-frame clones appear in the TCRdb table, and some are missing; sequencing was by immunoSEQ multiplex PCR. Clonal size and the V and J genes are those of that table, whereas D and trimming came from the DNA. This table has over 30,000 clones, 81% appearing once. The CDR3 contains 14 residues. After removal of 4 bases from V and 5 bases from J, the junction contained 2 bases not matched to a gene. CDR1 is MGHRA and CDR2 is YSYEKL in the germline V gene. The TCR originated in an elderly man with active or convalescent COVID-19. The chain employs TRBV4-1 and TRBJ1-6; 7 positions match TRBD1. Sequenced input: peripheral blood. The CDR3 loop is CASSPTGNNSPLHF. Here the CDR3 DNA reads TGCGCCAGCAGCCCGACAGGGAATAATTCACCCCTCCACTTT.